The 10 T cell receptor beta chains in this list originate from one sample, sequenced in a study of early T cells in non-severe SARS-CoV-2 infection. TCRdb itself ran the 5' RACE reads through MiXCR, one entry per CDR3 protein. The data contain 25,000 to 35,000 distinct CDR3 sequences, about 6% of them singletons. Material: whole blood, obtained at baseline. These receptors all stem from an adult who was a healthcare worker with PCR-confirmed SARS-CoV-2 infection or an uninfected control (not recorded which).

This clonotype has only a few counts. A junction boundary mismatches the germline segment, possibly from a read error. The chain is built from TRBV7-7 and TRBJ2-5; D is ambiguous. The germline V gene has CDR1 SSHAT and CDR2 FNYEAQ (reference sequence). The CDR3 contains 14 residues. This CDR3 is CASSPLVPQETQYF. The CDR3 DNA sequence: TGTGCTAGCAGCCCCCTGGTTCCGCAAGAGACCCAGTACTTC.

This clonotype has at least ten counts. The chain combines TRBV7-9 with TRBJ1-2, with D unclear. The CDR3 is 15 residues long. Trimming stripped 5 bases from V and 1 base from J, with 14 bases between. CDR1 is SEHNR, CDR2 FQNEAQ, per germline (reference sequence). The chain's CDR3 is CASSADTTVNYGYTF. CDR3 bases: TGTGCCAGCAGCGCTGACACAACCGTTAACTATGGCTACACCTTC.

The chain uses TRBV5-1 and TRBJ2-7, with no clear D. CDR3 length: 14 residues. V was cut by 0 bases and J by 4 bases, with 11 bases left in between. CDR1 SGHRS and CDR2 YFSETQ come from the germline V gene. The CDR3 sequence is CASSLEAADYEQYF. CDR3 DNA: TGCGCCAGCAGCTTGGAGGCGGCAGATTACGAGCAGTACTTC. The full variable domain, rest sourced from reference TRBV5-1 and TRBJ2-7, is KAGVTQTPRYLIKTRGQQVTLSCSPISGHRSVSWYQQTPGQGLQFLFEYFSETQRNKGNFPGRFSGRQFSNSRSEMNVSTLELGDSALYLCASSLEAADYEQYFGPGTRLTVT.

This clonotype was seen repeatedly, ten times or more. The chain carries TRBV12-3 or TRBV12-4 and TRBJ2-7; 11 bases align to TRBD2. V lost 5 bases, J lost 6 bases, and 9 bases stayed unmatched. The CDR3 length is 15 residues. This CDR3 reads CASSPRLAGFVEQYF. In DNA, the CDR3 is TGTGCCAGCAGTCCAAGACTAGCGGGGTTCGTCGAGCAGTACTTC.

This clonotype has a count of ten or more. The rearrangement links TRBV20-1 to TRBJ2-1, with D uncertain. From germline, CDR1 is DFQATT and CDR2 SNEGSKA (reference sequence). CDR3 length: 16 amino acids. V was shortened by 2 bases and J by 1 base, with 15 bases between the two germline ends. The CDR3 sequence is CSARSPTKRSYNEQFF. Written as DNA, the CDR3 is TGCAGTGCTAGATCTCCGACAAAGCGTTCCTACAATGAGCAGTTCTTC.

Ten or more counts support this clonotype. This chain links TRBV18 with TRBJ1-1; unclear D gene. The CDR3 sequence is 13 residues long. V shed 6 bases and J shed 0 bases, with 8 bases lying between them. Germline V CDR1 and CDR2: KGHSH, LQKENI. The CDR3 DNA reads TGTGCCAGCTCGTTACAGTTGAACACTGAAGCTTTCTTT. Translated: CASSLQLNTEAFF.

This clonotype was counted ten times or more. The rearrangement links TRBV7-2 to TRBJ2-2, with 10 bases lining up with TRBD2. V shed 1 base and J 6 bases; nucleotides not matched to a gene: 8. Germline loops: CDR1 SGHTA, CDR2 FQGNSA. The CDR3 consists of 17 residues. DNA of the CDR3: TGTGCCAGCAGCTTAGTGGGGGGTCTAGCGGGAGCCGGGGAGCTGTTTTTT. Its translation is CASSLVGGLAGAGELFF.

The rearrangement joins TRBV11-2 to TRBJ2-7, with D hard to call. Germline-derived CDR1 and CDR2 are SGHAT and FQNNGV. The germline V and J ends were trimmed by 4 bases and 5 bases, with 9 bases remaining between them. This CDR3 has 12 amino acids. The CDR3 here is CASSSRRDEQYF. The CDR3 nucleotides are TGTGCCAGCAGCTCCCGCCGGGACGAGCAGTACTTC.

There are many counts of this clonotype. Written as DNA, the CDR3 is TGTGCCAGCGTGCACAGAATCATTAGCTCCTACGAGCAGTACTTC. Its translation: CASVHRIISSYEQYF. The chain has TRBV2 and TRBJ2-7; no definite D call. The V end lost 8 bases, the J end lost 0 bases, and 17 bases lay between the germline ends. This CDR3 contains 15 residues. Germline CDR1 and CDR2: SNHLY and FYNNEI.

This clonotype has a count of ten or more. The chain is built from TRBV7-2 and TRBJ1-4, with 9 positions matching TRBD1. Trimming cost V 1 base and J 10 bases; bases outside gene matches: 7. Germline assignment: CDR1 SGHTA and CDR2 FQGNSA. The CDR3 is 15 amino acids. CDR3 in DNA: TGTGCCAGCAGCTTAGGCGGGACAGGGAAGGGAAAACTGTTTTTT. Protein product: CASSLGGTGKGKLFF.